This note documents a single T cell receptor (beta chain) sequence. The table came from immunoSEQ multiplex PCR; TCRdb's copy has only in-frame clones and leaves some out. Among just under 350,000 clones, about nine tenths were seen once, and the ten largest hold about 7%. V was shortened by 6 bases and J by 5 bases, with 14 bases between the two germline ends. Germline CDR1 SNHLY, CDR2 FYNNEI. This CDR3 comprises 15 residues. The data were taken from a study of blood T cell repertoires in COVID-19. Study-level information: Collection of acute and convalescent COVID-19 samples took place in the United States, Italy and Spain. PBMCs, B-cell-depleted T cells, or T cells provided the cDNA or gDNA that made up the material.

This TCR was recovered from a woman in her 70s with COVID-19, enrolled during active disease. The genes are TRBV2 and TRBJ1-6, with a tentative D call TRBD1 (6 bases). The specimen sequenced was peripheral blood. CDR3 residues: CASSQRGQNNSPLHF. In nucleotides, the CDR3 is TGTGCCAGCAGCCAAAGAGGACAGAATAATTCACCCCTCCACTTT.